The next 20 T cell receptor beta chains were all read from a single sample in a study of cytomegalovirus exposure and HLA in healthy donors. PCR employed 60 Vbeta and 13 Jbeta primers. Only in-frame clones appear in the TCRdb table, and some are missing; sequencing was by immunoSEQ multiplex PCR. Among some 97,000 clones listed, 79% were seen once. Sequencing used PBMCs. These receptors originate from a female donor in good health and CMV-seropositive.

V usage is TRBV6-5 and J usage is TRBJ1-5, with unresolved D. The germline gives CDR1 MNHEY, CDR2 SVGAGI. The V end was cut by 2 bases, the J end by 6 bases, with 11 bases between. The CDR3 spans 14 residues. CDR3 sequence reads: CASSYRGGSQPQHF. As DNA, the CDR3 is TGTGCCAGCAGTTACCGAGGAGGGAGTCAGCCCCAGCATTTT.

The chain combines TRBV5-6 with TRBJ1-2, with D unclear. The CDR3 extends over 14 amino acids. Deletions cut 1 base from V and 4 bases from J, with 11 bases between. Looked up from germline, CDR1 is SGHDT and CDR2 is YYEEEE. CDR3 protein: CASSLKGSTYGYTF. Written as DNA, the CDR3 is TGTGCCAGCAGCTTGAAAGGGAGCACCTATGGCTACACCTTC.

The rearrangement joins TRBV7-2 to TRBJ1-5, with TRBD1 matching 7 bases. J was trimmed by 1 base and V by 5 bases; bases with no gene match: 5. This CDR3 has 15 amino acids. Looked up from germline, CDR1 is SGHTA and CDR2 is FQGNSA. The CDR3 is CASSAGTVSNQPQHF. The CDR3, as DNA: TGTGCCAGCAGCGCCGGGACAGTAAGCAATCAGCCCCAGCATTTT.

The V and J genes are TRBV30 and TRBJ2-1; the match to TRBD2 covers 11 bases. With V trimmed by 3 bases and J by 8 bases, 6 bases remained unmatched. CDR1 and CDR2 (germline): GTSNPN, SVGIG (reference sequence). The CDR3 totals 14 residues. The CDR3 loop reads CAWSSSGGSYEQFF. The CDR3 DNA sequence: TGTGCCTGGAGCTCTAGCGGGGGGAGTTATGAGCAGTTCTTC.

CDR3 DNA: TGTGCCAGCAGCTACAGTGCGGATACGCAGTATTTT. Translation gives CASSYSADTQYF. This rearrangement joins TRBV7-2 to TRBJ2-3, with D hard to call. Trimming took off 4 bases at V and 6 bases at J, with 8 bases between the two ends. This CDR3 region has 12 residues. Germline V gene data show CDR1 as SGHTA and CDR2 as FQGNSA. The full variable domain, in which reference TRBV7-2 and TRBJ2-3 provide the parts outside the CDR3, is GAGVSQSPSNKVTEKGKDVELRCDPISGHTALYWYRQSLGQGLEFLIYFQGNSAPDKSGLPSDRFSAERTGGSVSTLTIQRTQQEDSAVYLCASSYSADTQYFGPGTRLTVL.

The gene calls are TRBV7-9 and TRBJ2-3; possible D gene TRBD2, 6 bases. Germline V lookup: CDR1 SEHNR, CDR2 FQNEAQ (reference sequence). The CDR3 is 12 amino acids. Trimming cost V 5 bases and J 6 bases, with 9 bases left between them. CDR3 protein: CASSPAGDTQYF. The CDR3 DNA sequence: TGTGCCAGCAGCCCGGCGGGGGATACGCAGTATTTT. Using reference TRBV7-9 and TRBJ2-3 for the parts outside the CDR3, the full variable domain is DTGVSQNPRHKITKRGQNVTFRCDPISEHNRLYWYRQTLGQGPEFLTYFQNEAQLEKSRLLSDRFSAERPKGSFSTLEIQRTEQGDSAMYLCASSPAGDTQYFGPGTRLTVL.

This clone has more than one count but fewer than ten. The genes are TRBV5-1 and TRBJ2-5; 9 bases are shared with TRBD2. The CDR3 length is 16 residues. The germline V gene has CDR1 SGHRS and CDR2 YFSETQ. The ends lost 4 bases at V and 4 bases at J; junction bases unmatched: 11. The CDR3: CASSVAGARGRETQYF. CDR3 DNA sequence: TGCGCCAGCAGCGTAGCGGGAGCTAGGGGGCGAGAGACCCAGTACTTC. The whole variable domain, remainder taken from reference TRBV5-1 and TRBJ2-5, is KAGVTQTPRYLIKTRGQQVTLSCSPISGHRSVSWYQQTPGQGLQFLFEYFSETQRNKGNFPGRFSGRQFSNSRSEMNVSTLELGDSALYLCASSVAGARGRETQYFGPGTRLLVL.

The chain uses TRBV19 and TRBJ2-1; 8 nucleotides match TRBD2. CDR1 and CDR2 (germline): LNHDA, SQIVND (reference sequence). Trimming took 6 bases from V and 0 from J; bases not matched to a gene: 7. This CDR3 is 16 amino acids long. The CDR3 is CASRSGGVSSYNEQFF. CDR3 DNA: TGTGCCAGTAGGTCGGGAGGGGTCAGCTCCTACAATGAGCAGTTCTTC.

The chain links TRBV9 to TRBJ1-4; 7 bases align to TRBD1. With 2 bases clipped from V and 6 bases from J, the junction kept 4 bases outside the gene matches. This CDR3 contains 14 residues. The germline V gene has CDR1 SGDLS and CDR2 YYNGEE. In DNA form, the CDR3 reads TGTGCCAGCAGCGTGGGGACAGTTGATGAAAAACTGTTTTTT. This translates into CASSVGTVDEKLFF. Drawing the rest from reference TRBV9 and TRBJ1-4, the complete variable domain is DSGVTQTPKHLITATGQRVTLRCSPRSGDLSVYWYQQSLDQGLQFLIQYYNGEERAKGNILERFSAQQFPDLHSELNLSSLELGDSALYFCASSVGTVDEKLFFGSGTQLSVL.

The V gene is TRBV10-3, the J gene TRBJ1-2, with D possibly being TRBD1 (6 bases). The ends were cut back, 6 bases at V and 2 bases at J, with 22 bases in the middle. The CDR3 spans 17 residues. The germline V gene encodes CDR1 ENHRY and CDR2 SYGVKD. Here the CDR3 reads CAISLTGPDSGNYGYTF. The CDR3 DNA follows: TGTGCCATCAGCCTAACAGGGCCGGACTCAGGGAACTATGGCTACACCTTC.

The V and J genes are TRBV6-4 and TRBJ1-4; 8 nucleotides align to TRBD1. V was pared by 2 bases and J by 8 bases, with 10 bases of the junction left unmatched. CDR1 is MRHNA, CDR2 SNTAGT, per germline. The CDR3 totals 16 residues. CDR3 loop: CASSDGPQGAGEKLFF. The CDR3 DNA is TGTGCCAGCAGTGACGGGCCGCAGGGGGCGGGGGAAAAACTGTTTTTT.

The CDR3 DNA sequence: TGTGCCAGCAGCTCAACAGGGGATGAGCAGTTCTTC. This encodes CASSSTGDEQFF. V usage is TRBV7-9 and J usage is TRBJ2-1; 7 positions match TRBD1. Looked up from germline, CDR1 is SEHNR and CDR2 is FQNEAQ (reference sequence). The CDR3 consists of 12 residues. V dropped 4 bases and J dropped 8; count of bases not matched to a gene: 2.

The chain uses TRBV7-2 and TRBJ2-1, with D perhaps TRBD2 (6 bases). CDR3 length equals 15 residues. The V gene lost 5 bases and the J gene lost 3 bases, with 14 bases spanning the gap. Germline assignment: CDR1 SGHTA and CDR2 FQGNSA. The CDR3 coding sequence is TGTGCCAGCAGCCCTAGGCGGGACCTCTACAATGAGCAGTTCTTC. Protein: CASSPRRDLYNEQFF. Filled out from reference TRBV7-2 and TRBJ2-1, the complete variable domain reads GAGVSQSPSNKVTEKGKDVELRCDPISGHTALYWYRQSLGQGLEFLIYFQGNSAPDKSGLPSDRFSAERTGGSVSTLTIQRTQQEDSAVYLCASSPRRDLYNEQFFGPGTRLTVL.

Written as DNA, the CDR3 is TGCGCCAGCAGCTTGGATCGGACTTCTCTCTATGGCTACACCTTC. The encoded protein is CASSLDRTSLYGYTF. The chain is built from TRBV5-1 and TRBJ1-2; D is unresolved. The germline V gene has CDR1 SGHRS and CDR2 YFSETQ. Between the trimmed V and J ends, which lost 0 bases and 4 bases, there was a span of 13 bases. The length of the CDR3 is 15 residues. Complete variable domain (other parts from reference TRBV5-1 and TRBJ1-2): KAGVTQTPRYLIKTRGQQVTLSCSPISGHRSVSWYQQTPGQGLQFLFEYFSETQRNKGNFPGRFSGRQFSNSRSEMNVSTLELGDSALYLCASSLDRTSLYGYTFGSGTRLTVV.

For the CDR3, the DNA is TGTGCCAGCTCCGGCCCGGGTGGACAGCCCCAGCATTTT. Amino acids: CASSGPGGQPQHF. The chain couples TRBV18 to TRBJ1-5; D is undetermined. V was trimmed by 6 bases and J by 7 bases, leaving 13 bases between them. Germline V gene lookup returns CDR1 KGHSH and CDR2 LQKENI. The CDR3 has 13 amino acids.

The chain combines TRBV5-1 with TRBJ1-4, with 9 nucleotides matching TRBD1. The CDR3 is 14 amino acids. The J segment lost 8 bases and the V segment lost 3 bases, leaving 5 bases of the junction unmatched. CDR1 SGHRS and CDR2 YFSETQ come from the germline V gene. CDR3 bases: TGCGCCAGCAGCTCCGGGACAGGGTTCGAAAAACTGTTTTTT. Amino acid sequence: CASSSGTGFEKLFF.

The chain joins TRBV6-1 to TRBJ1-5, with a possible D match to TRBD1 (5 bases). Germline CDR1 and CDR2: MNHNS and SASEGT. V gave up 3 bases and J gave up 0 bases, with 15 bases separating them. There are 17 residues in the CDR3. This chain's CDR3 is CASSEKYGHNSNQPQHF. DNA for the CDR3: TGTGCCAGCAGTGAGAAATACGGACATAATAGCAATCAGCCCCAGCATTTT.

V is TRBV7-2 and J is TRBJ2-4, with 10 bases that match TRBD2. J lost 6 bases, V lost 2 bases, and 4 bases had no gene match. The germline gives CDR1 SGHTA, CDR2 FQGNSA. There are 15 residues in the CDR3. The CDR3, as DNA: TGTGCCAGCAGCTTAAAAGCGGGGGGGGTAAACATTCAGTACTTC. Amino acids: CASSLKAGGVNIQYF.

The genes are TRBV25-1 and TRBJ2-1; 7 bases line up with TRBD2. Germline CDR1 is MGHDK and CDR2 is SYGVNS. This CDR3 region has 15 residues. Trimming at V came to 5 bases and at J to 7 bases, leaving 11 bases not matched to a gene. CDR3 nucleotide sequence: TGTGCCAGCAGTTGGGGGGGAGGAGGTCTGAATGAGCAGTTCTTC. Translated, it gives CASSWGGGGLNEQFF.

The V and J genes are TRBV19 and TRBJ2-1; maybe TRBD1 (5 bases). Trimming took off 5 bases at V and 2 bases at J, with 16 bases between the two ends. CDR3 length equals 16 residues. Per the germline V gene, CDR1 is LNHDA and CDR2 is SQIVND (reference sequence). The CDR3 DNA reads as TGTGCCAGTAGTTCGCTAACAGGTATCCCCTACAATGAGCAGTTCTTC. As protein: CASSSLTGIPYNEQFF.